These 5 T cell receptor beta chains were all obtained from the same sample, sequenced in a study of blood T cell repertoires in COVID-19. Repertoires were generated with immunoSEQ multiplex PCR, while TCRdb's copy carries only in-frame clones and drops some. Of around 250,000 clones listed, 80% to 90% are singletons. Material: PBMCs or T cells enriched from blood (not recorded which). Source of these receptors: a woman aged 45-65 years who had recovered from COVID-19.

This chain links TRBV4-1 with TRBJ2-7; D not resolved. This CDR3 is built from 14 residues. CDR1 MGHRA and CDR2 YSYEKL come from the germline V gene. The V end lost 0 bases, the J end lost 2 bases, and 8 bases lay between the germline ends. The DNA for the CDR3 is TGCGCCAGCAGCCAAGACCCCTTCCCCTACGAGCAGTACTTC. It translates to CASSQDPFPYEQYF.

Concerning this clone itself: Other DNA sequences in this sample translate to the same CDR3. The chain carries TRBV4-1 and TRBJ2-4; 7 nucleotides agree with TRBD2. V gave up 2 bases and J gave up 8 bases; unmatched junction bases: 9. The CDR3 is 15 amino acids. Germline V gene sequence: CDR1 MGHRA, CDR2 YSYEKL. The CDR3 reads CASSQLAGVEDIQYF. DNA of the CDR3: TGCGCCAGCAGCCAACTGGCGGGAGTTGAGGACATTCAGTACTTC.

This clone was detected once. This chain's CDR3 is CASSRQNYGYTF. The CDR3 region has the DNA TGTGCCAGCAGTCGACAGAACTATGGCTACACCTTC. The chain combines TRBV28 with TRBJ1-2, with a tentative D call TRBD1 (5 bases). The germline V gene encodes CDR1 MDHEN and CDR2 SYDVKM. V shed 5 bases and J shed 2 bases, with 6 bases lying between them. The CDR3 covers 12 residues.

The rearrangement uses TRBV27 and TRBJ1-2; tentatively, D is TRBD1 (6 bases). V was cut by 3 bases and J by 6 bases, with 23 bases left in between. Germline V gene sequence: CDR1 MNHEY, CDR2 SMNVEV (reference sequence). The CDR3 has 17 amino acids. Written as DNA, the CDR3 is TGTGCCAGCAGTTTTTTCGGTCCAGGGGATGTTGATAATGGCTACACCTTC. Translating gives CASSFFGPGDVDNGYTF.

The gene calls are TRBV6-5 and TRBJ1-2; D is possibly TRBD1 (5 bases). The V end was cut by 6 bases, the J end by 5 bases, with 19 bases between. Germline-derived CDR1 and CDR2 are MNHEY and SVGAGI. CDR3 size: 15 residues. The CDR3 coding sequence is TGTGCCAGCAGCTCCTTAGATTGGGGACTTTATGGCTACACCTTC. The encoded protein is CASSSLDWGLYGYTF.